These 16 T cell receptor beta chains were sequenced from one sample in a study of T cell responses to AZD1222 COVID-19 vaccine. Some clones are missing from TCRdb's copy, which holds only in-frame ones; the method was immunoSEQ multiplex PCR. This table holds more than 120,000 clones, approximately 88% found once. Sequences were derived from peripheral blood, sampled 28 days after the second dose of the MenACWY control vaccine. Every receptor here comes from an adult who received the MenACWY meningococcal vaccine as a control.

The chain recombines TRBV28 with TRBJ2-5; D remains unclear. Per germline, CDR1 MDHEN and CDR2 SYDVKM. V was pared by 2 bases and J by 3 bases, with 4 bases between. This CDR3 is 12 amino acids long. The CDR3 nucleotides are TGTGCCAGCAGTTTACGGGAAGAGACCCAGTACTTC. This codes for CASSLREETQYF.

This clone was detected only a few times. The V and J genes are TRBV7-9 and TRBJ1-2; no reliable D call. The germline CDR1 and CDR2 sequences are SEHNR and FQNEAQ (reference sequence). The CDR3 consists of 12 residues. V lost 8 bases, J lost 4 bases, and 11 bases lay in between. This chain's CDR3 is CASRRESYGYTF. For the CDR3, the DNA is TGTGCCAGCCGACGGGAATCCTATGGCTACACCTTC.

The V call is TRBV7-9, the J call TRBJ2-3; D may be TRBD1 or TRBD2 (5 bases each). V gave up 1 base and J gave up 5 bases, with 10 bases separating them. The CDR3 runs to 14 residues. Germline V gene data show CDR1 as SEHNR and CDR2 as FQNEAQ (reference sequence). The CDR3: CASSLGGAIDTQYF. CDR3 DNA: TGTGCCAGCAGCTTAGGAGGGGCGATAGATACGCAGTATTTT. The whole variable domain, filled in from reference TRBV7-9 and TRBJ2-3, reads DTGVSQNPRHKITKRGQNVTFRCDPISEHNRLYWYRQTLGQGPEFLTYFQNEAQLEKSRLLSDRFSAERPKGSFSTLEIQRTEQGDSAMYLCASSLGGAIDTQYFGPGTRLTVL.

The gene calls are TRBV11-2 and TRBJ1-5; the match to TRBD1 covers 10 bases. From germline, CDR1 is SGHAT and CDR2 FQNNGV. The CDR3 totals 16 residues. Unmatched junction bases numbered 6, after V lost 0 bases and J lost 7 bases. CDR3 amino acids: CASSLDRGTGAQPQHF. The DNA of the CDR3 is TGTGCCAGCAGCTTAGATCGGGGGACAGGGGCGCAGCCCCAGCATTTT.

This rearrangement joins TRBV20-1 to TRBJ1-2; tentative D call: TRBD1 (5 bases). CDR1 and CDR2 from the germline V gene are DFQATT and SNEGSKA (reference sequence). The CDR3 has 11 amino acids. Deletions cut 5 bases from V and 2 bases from J, with 6 bases between. CDR3 sequence: CSARTNYGYTF. The CDR3 DNA follows: TGCAGTGCTCGGACAAACTATGGCTACACCTTC.

The chain links TRBV28 to TRBJ2-1, with TRBD1 matching over 11 bases. V lost 6 bases, J lost 4 bases, and 8 bases stayed unmatched. CDR1 and CDR2 from the germline V gene are MDHEN and SYDVKM. There are 16 residues in the CDR3. CDR3 sequence: CASSPPGTGGYNEQFF. CDR3 bases: TGTGCCAGCAGCCCTCCCGGGACAGGGGGGTACAATGAGCAGTTCTTC.

The rearrangement joins TRBV11-3 to TRBJ1-1; 8 bases fit TRBD1. V dropped 1 base and J dropped 9; count of bases not matched to a gene: 4. Germline-derived CDR1 and CDR2 are SGHNT and YENEEA. CDR3 length equals 13 residues. The CDR3 here is CASSLAGGVKAFF. CDR3 nucleotide sequence: TGTGCCAGCAGCTTAGCAGGGGGCGTAAAAGCTTTCTTT.

The genes are TRBV10-3 and TRBJ2-1; 12 nucleotides match TRBD2. Germline CDR1 ENHRY, CDR2 SYGVKD. The CDR3 is made up of 15 amino acids. V dropped 4 bases and J dropped 9; count of bases not matched to a gene: 7. CDR3 residues: CAISAGTSGYGEQFF. CDR3 bases: TGTGCCATCAGTGCCGGGACTAGCGGGTATGGTGAGCAGTTCTTC.

Many counts were recorded for this clone. The chain is built from TRBV7-2 and TRBJ2-2; D call uncertain. The CDR3 covers 12 residues. V lost 5 bases to trimming and J lost 4 bases, with 5 bases between them. Germline-derived CDR1 and CDR2 are SGHTA and FQGNSA. CDR3 region: CASSPSTGELFF. In DNA, the CDR3 is TGTGCCAGCAGCCCCAGCACCGGGGAGCTGTTTTTT. The full variable domain, its missing parts supplied by reference TRBV7-2 and TRBJ2-2, is GAGVSQSPSNKVTEKGKDVELRCDPISGHTALYWYRQSLGQGLEFLIYFQGNSAPDKSGLPSDRFSAERTGGSVSTLTIQRTQQEDSAVYLCASSPSTGELFFGEGSRLTVL.

The genes are TRBV28 and TRBJ1-2; D call uncertain. The CDR3 is 15 residues long. Trimming removed 6 bases at V and 0 bases at J, with 14 bases between. Germline CDR1 MDHEN, CDR2 SYDVKM. CDR3 sequence (DNA): TGTGCCAGCAGATCCCCGCGACCGGCTAACTATGGCTACACCTTC. Translated: CASRSPRPANYGYTF.

This rearrangement joins TRBV20-1 to TRBJ1-2; TRBD1 agrees at 7 bases. The CDR3 has 14 amino acids. CDR1 and CDR2 (germline): DFQATT, SNEGSKA (reference sequence). V was clipped by 3 bases and J by 2 bases; unmatched bases: 6. CDR3 DNA sequence: TGCAGTGCTAGTGAAGACAGGGCCAACTATGGCTACACCTTC. Encoded protein: CSASEDRANYGYTF.

DNA of the CDR3: TGCACCAGCACAAGGGGGTCTCCAGCTTTCTTT. Translating gives CTSTRGSPAFF. The chain uses TRBV1 and TRBJ1-1; the table's D call, TRBD1, has no DNA check behind it. TRBV1 has pseudogene status. The CDR3 covers 11 residues.

The gene calls are TRBV5-6 and TRBJ1-3, with TRBD1 identical over 8 bases. The CDR3 consists of 16 residues. Per germline, CDR1 SGHDT and CDR2 YYEEEE. V was clipped by 4 bases and J by 4 bases; unmatched bases: 10. The CDR3 DNA reads TGTGCCAGCAGCATCACCGGGACAGGTTACGGAAACACCATATATTTT. Translated: CASSITGTGYGNTIYF.

CDR3 bases: TGTGCCAGCAGTGAAGCTAGCGGCTCCTACAATGAGCAGTTCTTC. Translation gives CASSEASGSYNEQFF. V is TRBV6-1 and J is TRBJ2-1; maybe TRBD2 (6 bases). The ends were cut back, 0 bases at V and 0 bases at J, with 6 bases in the middle. CDR1 is MNHNS and CDR2 is SASEGT in the germline V gene. This CDR3 has 15 residues.

The rearrangement links TRBV7-8 to TRBJ1-6, with unresolved D. The V end was cut by 5 bases, the J end by 11 bases, with 13 bases between. CDR1 is SGHVS, CDR2 FQNEAQ, per germline. CDR3 length: 13 amino acids. DNA of the CDR3: TGTGCCAGCAGCGCGTCACGGCGGCCACCCCTCCACTTT. Protein sequence: CASSASRRPPLHF.

The chain links TRBV30 to TRBJ2-1, with TRBD2 matching 12 bases. The CDR3 runs to 15 residues. Germline-derived CDR1 and CDR2 are GTSNPN and SVGIG (reference sequence). Trimming removed 0 bases from V and 7 bases from J; junction bases left unmatched: 4. CDR3 residues: CAWSVGLAGNNEQFF. The CDR3 DNA sequence: TGTGCCTGGAGTGTAGGACTAGCGGGAAATAATGAGCAGTTCTTC.